The 7 T cell receptor beta chains below come from one sample, sequenced in a study of blood T cell repertoires in COVID-19. Profiled with immunoSEQ multiplex PCR; TCRdb holds only in-frame clones, not every one. The sample includes a few hundred thousand clones, approximately 92% of them seen just once. Source material: PBMCs or T cells enriched from blood (not recorded which). The receptors derive from a young man who had recovered from COVID-19.

This chain uses TRBV7-3 with TRBJ2-1, with TRBD2 matching 12 bases. V shed 5 bases and J 5 bases; nucleotides not matched to a gene: 13. The CDR3 length is 18 residues. Germline V gene lookup returns CDR1 SGHTA and CDR2 FQGTGA. In DNA form, the CDR3 reads TGTGCCAGCAGCCTACTCGGGGGGCGGACTAGCGGGAACAATGAGCAGTTCTTC. This translates into CASSLLGGRTSGNNEQFF.

The CDR3 DNA is TGTGCCAGCACCCCGAGAGGACAGGTCATTTCCTACGAGCAGTACTTC. Its translation: CASTPRGQVISYEQYF. The chain carries TRBV28 and TRBJ2-7; TRBD1 agrees at 7 bases. The trim removed 7 bases at V and 1 base at J, leaving 13 bases unmatched. Germline lookup yields CDR1 MDHEN and CDR2 SYDVKM. The CDR3 length is 16 residues. Filled out from reference TRBV28 and TRBJ2-7, the complete variable domain reads DVKVTQSSRYLVKRTGEKVFLECVQDMDHENMFWYRQDPGLGLRLIYFSYDVKMKEKGDIPEGYSVSREKKERFSLILESASTNQTSMYLCASTPRGQVISYEQYFGPGTRLTVT.

The chain combines TRBV9 with TRBJ2-1; no clear D gene. The germline CDR1 and CDR2 sequences are SGDLS and YYNGEE. V lost 0 bases and J lost 0, with 16 bases in between. The CDR3 sequence is 18 residues long. DNA of the CDR3: TGTGCCAGCAGCGTAGGGCAATTGTGGAGAAGCTCCTACAATGAGCAGTTCTTC. Translation: CASSVGQLWRSSYNEQFF.

The J gene is TRBJ2-3, the V gene TRBV28, with TRBD2 identical over 12 bases. The trim removed 6 bases at V and 2 bases at J, leaving 9 bases unmatched. The V gene's germline CDR1 is MDHEN and CDR2 SYDVKM. The CDR3 has 17 amino acids. The CDR3 here is CASSSGLAGPNTDTQYF. The CDR3 bases are TGTGCCAGCAGCTCCGGACTAGCGGGACCTAACACAGATACGCAGTATTTT.

V and J are TRBV5-1 and TRBJ2-7; 7 bases are a match to TRBD1. The CDR3 is made up of 17 amino acids. CDR1 and CDR2 (germline): SGHRS, YFSETQ. Trimming at V came to 5 bases and at J to 2 bases, leaving 16 bases not matched to a gene. CDR3 region: CASSSPLGQPTAYEQYF. In DNA, the CDR3 is TGCGCCAGCAGTTCTCCCTTGGGACAGCCAACGGCCTACGAGCAGTACTTC.

The V gene is TRBV19, the J gene TRBJ1-1; D gene uncertain. Germline V CDR1 and CDR2: LNHDA, SQIVND (reference sequence). With 5 bases removed from V and 3 bases from J, the gap between germline ends came to 7 bases. This CDR3 contains 12 residues. CDR3: CASSSDYTEAFF. CDR3 in DNA: TGTGCCAGTAGTTCGGACTACACTGAAGCTTTCTTT.

The chain recombines TRBV4-3 with TRBJ2-7; D gene unclear. CDR1 is LGHNA and CDR2 is YSLEER in the germline V gene. V shed 1 base and J shed 1 base, with 11 bases lying between them. This CDR3 has 15 residues. Here the CDR3 reads CASSQGASGSYEQYF. CDR3 DNA: TGCGCCAGCAGCCAAGGGGCTTCTGGGTCCTACGAGCAGTACTTC.